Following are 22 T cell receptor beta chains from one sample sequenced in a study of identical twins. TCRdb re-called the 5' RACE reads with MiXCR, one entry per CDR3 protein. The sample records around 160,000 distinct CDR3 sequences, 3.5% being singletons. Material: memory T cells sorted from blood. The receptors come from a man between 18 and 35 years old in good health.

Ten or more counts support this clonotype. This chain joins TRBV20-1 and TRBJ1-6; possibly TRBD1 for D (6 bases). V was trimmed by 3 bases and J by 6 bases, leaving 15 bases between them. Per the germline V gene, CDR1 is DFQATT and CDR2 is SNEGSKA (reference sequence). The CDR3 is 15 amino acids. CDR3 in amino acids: CSARAPGQPNSPLHF. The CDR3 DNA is TGCAGTGCTAGGGCACCGGGACAACCTAATTCACCCCTCCACTTT.

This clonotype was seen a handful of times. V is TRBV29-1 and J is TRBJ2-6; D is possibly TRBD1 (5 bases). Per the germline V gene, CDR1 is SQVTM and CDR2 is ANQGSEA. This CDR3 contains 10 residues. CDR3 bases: TGCAGAGGGCAGGGAAAAGACTTGACTTTC. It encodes CRGQGKDLTF.

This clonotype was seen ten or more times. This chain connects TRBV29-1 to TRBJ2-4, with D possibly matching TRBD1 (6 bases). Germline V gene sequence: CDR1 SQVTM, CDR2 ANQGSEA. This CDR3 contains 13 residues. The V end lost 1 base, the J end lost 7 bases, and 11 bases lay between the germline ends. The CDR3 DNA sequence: TGCAGCGTTGAAGGACTGGGGGCGAACATTCAGTACTTC. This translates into CSVEGLGANIQYF.

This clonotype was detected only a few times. CDR3 sequence (DNA): TGCGCCAGCAGCCCCTTAAAAGGGAGTTATAAGAAGATAACAGATACGCAGTATTTT. Translation: CASSPLKGSYKKITDTQYF. V usage is TRBV4-1 and J usage is TRBJ2-3, with D possibly TRBD2 on 5 matching bases. The CDR3 length is 19 residues. The ends were cut back, 4 bases at V and 3 bases at J, with 26 bases in the middle. Germline CDR1 is MGHRA and CDR2 is YSYEKL.

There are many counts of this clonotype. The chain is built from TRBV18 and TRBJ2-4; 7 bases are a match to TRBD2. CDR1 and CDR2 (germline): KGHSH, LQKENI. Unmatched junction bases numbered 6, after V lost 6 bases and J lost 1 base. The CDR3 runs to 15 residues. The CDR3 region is CASSASGRAKNIQYF. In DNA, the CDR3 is TGTGCCAGCTCTGCTAGCGGTCGCGCCAAAAACATTCAGTACTTC.

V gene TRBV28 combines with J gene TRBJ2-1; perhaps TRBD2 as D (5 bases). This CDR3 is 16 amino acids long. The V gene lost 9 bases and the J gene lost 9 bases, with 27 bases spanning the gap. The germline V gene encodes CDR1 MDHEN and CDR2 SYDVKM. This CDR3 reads CASRTTWERALVEQFF. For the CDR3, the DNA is TGTGCCAGTAGGACGACCTGGGAGAGGGCACTGGTTGAGCAGTTCTTC.

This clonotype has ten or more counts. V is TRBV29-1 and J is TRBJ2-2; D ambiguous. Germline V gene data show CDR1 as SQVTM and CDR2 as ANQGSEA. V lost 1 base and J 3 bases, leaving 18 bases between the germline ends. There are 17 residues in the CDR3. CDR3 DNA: TGCAGCGTTGAAGCGACCCTCGGGCCCTTTTACACCGGGGAGCTGTTTTTT. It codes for CSVEATLGPFYTGELFF.

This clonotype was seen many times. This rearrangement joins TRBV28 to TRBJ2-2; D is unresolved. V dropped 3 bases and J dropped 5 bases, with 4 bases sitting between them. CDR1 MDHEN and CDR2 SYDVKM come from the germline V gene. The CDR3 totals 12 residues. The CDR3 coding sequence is TGTGCCAGCAGTTTTCCAACCGGGGAGCTGTTTTTT. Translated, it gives CASSFPTGELFF.

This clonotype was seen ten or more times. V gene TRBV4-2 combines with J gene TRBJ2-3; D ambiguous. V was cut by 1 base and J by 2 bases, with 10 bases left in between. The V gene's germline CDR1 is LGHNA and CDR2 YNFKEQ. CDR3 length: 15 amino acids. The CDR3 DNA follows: TGTGCCAGCAGCCAAGGTTTGCCCACCACAGATACGCAGTATTTT. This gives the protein CASSQGLPTTDTQYF.

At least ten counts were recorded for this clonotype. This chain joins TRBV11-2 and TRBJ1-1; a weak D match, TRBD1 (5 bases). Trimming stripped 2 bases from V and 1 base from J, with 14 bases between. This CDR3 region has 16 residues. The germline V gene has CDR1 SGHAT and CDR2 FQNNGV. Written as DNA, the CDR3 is TGTGCCAGCAGCTTATTGAGATGGGGACGGAACACTGAAGCTTTCTTT. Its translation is CASSLLRWGRNTEAFF.

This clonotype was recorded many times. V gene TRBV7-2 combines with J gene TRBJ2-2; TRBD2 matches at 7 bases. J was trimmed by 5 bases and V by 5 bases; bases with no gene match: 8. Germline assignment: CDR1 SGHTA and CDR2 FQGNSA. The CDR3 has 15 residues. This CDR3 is CASSRAGVRTGELFF. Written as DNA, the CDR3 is TGTGCCAGCAGCCGCGCGGGAGTCAGGACCGGGGAGCTGTTTTTT.

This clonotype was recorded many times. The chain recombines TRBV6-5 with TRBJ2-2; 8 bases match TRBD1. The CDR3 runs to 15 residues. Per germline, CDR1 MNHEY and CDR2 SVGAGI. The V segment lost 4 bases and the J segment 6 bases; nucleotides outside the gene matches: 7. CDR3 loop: CASSLIQGVAGELFF. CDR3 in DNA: TGTGCCAGCAGTTTAATACAGGGGGTCGCCGGGGAGCTGTTTTTT.

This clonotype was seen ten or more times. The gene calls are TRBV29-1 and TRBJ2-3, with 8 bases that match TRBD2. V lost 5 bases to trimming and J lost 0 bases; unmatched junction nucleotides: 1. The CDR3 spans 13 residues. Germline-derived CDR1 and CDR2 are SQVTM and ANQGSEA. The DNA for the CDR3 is TGCAGCGTTTTAGCGGGGAGCACAGATACGCAGTATTTT. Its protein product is CSVLAGSTDTQYF.

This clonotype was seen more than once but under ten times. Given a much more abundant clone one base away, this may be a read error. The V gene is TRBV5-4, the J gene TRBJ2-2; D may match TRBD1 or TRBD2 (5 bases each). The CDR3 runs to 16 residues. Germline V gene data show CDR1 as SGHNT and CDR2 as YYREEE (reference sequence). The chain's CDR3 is CAGSLSGALPTGELFF. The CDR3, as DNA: TGTGCCGGCAGCTTGTCCGGGGCCCTCCCCACCGGGGAGCTGTTTTTT.

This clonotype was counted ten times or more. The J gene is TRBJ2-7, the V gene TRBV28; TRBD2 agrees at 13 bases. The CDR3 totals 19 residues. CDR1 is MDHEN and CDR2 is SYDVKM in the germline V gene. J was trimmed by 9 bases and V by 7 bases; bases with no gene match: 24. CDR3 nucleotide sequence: TGTGCCAGCACCCAACATTTAGGACAGCCCGGGACTAGCGGGAAGGTGCAGTACGTC. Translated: CASTQHLGQPGTSGKVQYV.

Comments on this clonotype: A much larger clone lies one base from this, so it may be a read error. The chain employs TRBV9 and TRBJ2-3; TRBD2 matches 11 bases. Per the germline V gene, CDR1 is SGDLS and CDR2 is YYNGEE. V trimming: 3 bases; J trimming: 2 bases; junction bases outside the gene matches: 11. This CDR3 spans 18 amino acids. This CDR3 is CASSASTTSGKATDTQYF. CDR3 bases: TGTGCCAGCAGCGCCTCCACGACTAGCGGGAAGGCCACAGATACGCAGTATTTT.

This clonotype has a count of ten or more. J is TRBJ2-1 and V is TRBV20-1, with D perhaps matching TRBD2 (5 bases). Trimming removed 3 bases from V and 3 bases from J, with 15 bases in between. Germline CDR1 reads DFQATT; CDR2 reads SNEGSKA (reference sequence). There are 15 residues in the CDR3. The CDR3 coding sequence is TGCAGTGCTAGCGGCACTTTGGCGGGCTACAATGAGCAGTTCTTC. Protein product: CSASGTLAGYNEQFF.

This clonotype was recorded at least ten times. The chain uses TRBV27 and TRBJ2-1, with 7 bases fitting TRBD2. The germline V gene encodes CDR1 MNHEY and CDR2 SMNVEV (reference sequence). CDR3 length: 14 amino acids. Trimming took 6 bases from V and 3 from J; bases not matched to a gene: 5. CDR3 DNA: TGTGCCAGCAGCAGCGGGGACTTCTACAATGAGCAGTTCTTC. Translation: CASSSGDFYNEQFF.

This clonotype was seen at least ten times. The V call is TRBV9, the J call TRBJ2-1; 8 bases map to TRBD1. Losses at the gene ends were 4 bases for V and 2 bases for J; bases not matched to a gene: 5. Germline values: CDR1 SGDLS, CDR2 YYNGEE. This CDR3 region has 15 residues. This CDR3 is CASSPRDRTYNEQFF. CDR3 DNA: TGTGCCAGCAGCCCCAGGGACAGGACCTACAATGAGCAGTTCTTC.

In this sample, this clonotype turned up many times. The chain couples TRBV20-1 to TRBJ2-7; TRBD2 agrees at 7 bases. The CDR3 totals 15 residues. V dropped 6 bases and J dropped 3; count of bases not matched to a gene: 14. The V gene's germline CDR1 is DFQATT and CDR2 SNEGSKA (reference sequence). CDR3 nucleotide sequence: TGCAGTGCGCCAAACCAGGGCGGGAGCCTCTACGAGCAGTACTTC. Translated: CSAPNQGGSLYEQYF.

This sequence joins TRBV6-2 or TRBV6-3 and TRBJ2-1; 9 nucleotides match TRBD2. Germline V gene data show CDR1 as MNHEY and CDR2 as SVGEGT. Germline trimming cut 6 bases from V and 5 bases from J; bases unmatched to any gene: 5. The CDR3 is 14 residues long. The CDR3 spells CASRRLAADNEQFF. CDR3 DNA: TGTGCCAGCAGAAGACTAGCGGCTGACAATGAGCAGTTCTTC.

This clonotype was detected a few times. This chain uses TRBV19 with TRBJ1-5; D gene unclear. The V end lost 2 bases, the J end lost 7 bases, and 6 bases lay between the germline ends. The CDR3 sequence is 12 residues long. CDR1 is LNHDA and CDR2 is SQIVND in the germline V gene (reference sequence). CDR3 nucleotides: TGTGCCAGTAGTATATTTCCGCAGCCCCAGCATTTT. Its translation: CASSIFPQPQHF.